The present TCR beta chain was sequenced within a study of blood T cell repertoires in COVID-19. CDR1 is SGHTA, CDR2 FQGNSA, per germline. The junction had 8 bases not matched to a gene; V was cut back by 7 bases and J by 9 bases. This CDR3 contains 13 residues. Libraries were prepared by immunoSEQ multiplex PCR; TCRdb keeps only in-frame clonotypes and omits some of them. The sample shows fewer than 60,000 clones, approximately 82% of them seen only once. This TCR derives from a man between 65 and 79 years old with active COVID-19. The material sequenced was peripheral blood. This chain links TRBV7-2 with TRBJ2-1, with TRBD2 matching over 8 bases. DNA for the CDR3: TGTGCCAGCACACAATTCGGGGGGGTTGAGCAGTTCTTC. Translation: CASTQFGGVEQFF.